A selection of T cell receptor beta chains follows, all from one sample in a study of blood T cell repertoires in COVID-19. The repertoire was sequenced with immunoSEQ multiplex PCR; TCRdb's copy has only in-frame clones and lacks some. Among around 100,000 clones, 74% were seen once, and the ten largest hold over 3.5%. The sequencing sample was made of peripheral blood. These receptors came from a man aged 70 or older with COVID-19, enrolled during active disease. The CDR3 runs from the conserved cysteine through the conserved F or W. A D gene is named only where the DNA matches it firmly. Not every row has a clone size; where given, it reads once, few, many or a size class.

TRBD2,TRBV18,.,TRBJ2-1,CASSASGRLGNEQFF,TGTGCCAGCTCAGCTAGCGGGAGGTTGGGCAATGAGCAGTTCTTC
TRBD1,TRBV7-2,.,TRBJ2-1,CASSLGTGSSYNEQFF,TGTGCCAGCAGCTTAGGGACAGGGAGCTCCTACAATGAGCAGTTCTTC
.,TRBV5-4,.,TRBJ1-1,CASSLGSRGTEAFF,TGTGCCAGCAGCTTGGGCAGCCGGGGCACTGAAGCTTTCTTT
TRBD1,TRBV2,.,TRBJ2-7,CASSVGQGSSYEQYF,TGTGCCAGCAGTGTTGGACAGGGGAGCTCCTACGAGCAGTACTTC
TRBD1,TRBV2,.,TRBJ2-2,CASSQGASTGELFF,TGTGCCAGCAGTCAGGGGGCGAGTACCGGGGAGCTGTTTTTT
.,TRBV6-5,.,TRBJ1-1,CASSQGGGTEAFF,TGTGCCAGCAGCCAAGGGGGGGGCACTGAAGCTTTCTTT
.,TRBV28,.,TRBJ1-1,CASSLRYTEAFF,TGTGCCAGCAGTTTGAGGTACACTGAAGCTTTCTTT
.,TRBV9,once,TRBJ1-5,CASSVSFSGDQPQHF,TGTGCCAGCAGCGTCTCTTTCTCGGGGGATCAGCCCCAGCATTTT
TRBD1,TRBV28,.,TRBJ1-5,CASSSGQGGGSNQPQHF,TGTGCCAGCAGTTCGGGACAGGGAGGGGGGAGCAATCAGCCCCAGCATTTT
.,TRBV5-1,.,TRBJ2-7,CASRVEGISDEQYF,TGCGCCAGCAGGGTAGAGGGTATAAGCGACGAGCAGTACTTC
.,TRBV5-1,.,TRBJ2-1,CASSSGQLSSYNEQFF,TGCGCCAGCAGCTCCGGACAGTTAAGCTCCTACAATGAGCAGTTCTTC
TRBD2,TRBV7-2,.,TRBJ2-1,CASSLMVAGAGYEQFF,TGTGCCAGCAGCTTAATGGTAGCGGGAGCAGGGTATGAGCAGTTCTTC
.,TRBV19,.,TRBJ1-5,CASSKGGGRLQPQHF,TGTGCCAGTAGTAAAGGCGGGGGCCGTTTACAGCCCCAGCATTTT
TRBD1,TRBV6-1,.,TRBJ1-2,CASSKTGGNYGYTF,TGTGCCAGCAGCAAGACAGGGGGTAACTATGGCTACACCTTC
.,TRBV25-1,.,TRBJ2-2,CASSDYNTGELFF,TGTGCCAGCAGTGACTACAACACCGGGGAGCTGTTTTTT
TRBD1,TRBV18,.,TRBJ2-3,CASSPPSKTRQGSTDTQYF,TGTGCCAGCTCACCTCCCTCCAAGACAAGACAGGGAAGCACAGATACGCAGTATTTT
.,TRBV4-3,.,TRBJ1-5,CASSQETTGGPQHF,TGCGCCAGCAGCCAAGAAACGACCGGGGGGCCCCAGCATTTT
TRBD1,TRBV6-5,once,TRBJ2-7,CASSYSAQGAFYEQYF,TGTGCCAGCAGTTACTCAGCCCAGGGGGCGTTCTACGAGCAGTACTTC
TRBD2,TRBV4-1,.,TRBJ2-7,CASSQAPSLAGGYEQYF,TGCGCCAGCAGCCAGGCCCCCTCACTAGCGGGAGGATACGAGCAGTACTTC
TRBD1,TRBV4-2,.,TRBJ2-4,CASSQGDRDIQYF,TGTGCCAGCAGCCAAGGCGACAGGGACATTCAGTACTTC
.,TRBV3-1/TRBV3-2,once,TRBJ2-3,CASSRRTMTDTQYF,TGTGCCAGCAGCCGACGGACTATGACAGATACGCAGTATTTT
TRBD2,TRBV20-1,.,TRBJ2-3,CSASYGGGVTDTQYF,TGCAGTGCTAGTTATGGCGGGGGGGTCACAGATACGCAGTATTTT
.,TRBV5-1,.,TRBJ1-4,CASSLQANEKLFF,TGCGCCAGCAGCTTACAGGCTAATGAAAAACTGTTTTTT
.,TRBV28,few,TRBJ2-1,CASSRPGQGASVLTSGSSYNEQFF,TGTGCCAGTTCCCGGCCGGGACAGGGGGCCTCCGTCCTCACTAGCGGGAGCTCCTACAATGAGCAGTTCTTC
.,TRBV18,few,TRBJ1-5,CASSPRFEGSNQPQHF,TGTGCCAGCTCACCACGGTTTGAGGGATCCAATCAGCCCCAGCATTTT
.,TRBV10-3,.,TRBJ1-1,CAISVRGGLNTEAFF,TGTGCCATCAGTGTCAGGGGTGGACTGAACACTGAAGCTTTCTTT
.,TRBV5-4,.,TRBJ2-3,CASSLNGGSTDTQYF,TGTGCCAGCAGCTTGAACGGCGGGTCCACAGATACGCAGTATTTT
TRBD1,TRBV5-1,.,TRBJ2-2,CASRDRVGAGELFF,TGCGCCAGCAGAGACAGGGTAGGCGCCGGGGAGCTGTTTTTT
.,TRBV5-6,.,TRBJ2-1,CASSLAKGLRLNEQFF,TGTGCCAGCAGCTTGGCCAAGGGACTTCGCCTCAATGAGCAGTTCTTC
.,TRBV20-1,.,TRBJ1-1,CSASFGFDTEAFF,TGCAGTGCTAGTTTCGGGTTCGACACTGAAGCTTTCTTT
TRBD1,TRBV28,.,TRBJ1-5,CASSNERQGRYNQPQHF,TGTGCCAGCAGTAACGAAAGACAGGGAAGGTACAATCAGCCCCAGCATTTT
TRBD1,TRBV2,few,TRBJ1-6,CASHGTARQKLHF,TGTGCCAGTCACGGGACAGCCCGGCAGAAACTCCACTTT
.,TRBV7-2,once,TRBJ1-5,CASSLDRTYQPQHF,TGTGCCAGCAGCTTAGACAGAACATATCAGCCCCAGCATTTT
.,TRBV29-1,.,TRBJ2-7,CSVVSGASEQYF,TGCAGCGTTGTTAGCGGAGCCAGCGAGCAGTACTTC
.,TRBV18,.,TRBJ2-7,CASSPEGPYEQYF,TGTGCCAGCTCACCTGAGGGCCCCTACGAGCAGTACTTC
TRBD2,TRBV6-2/TRBV6-3,.,TRBJ2-7,CASSYYGGGSEQYF,TGTGCCAGCAGTTACTACGGGGGGGGGTCCGAGCAGTACTTC